What follows are 7 T cell receptor beta chains derived from one specimen sequenced in a study of T cell repertoires in cytomegalovirus infection. TCRdb used MiXCR to reprocess the reads, holding one entry per CDR3 protein. The sample shows roughly 920,000 distinct CDR3 sequences, around 32% of them seen only once. No antigens are known for them. Sequencing was performed on cultured CD8+ T cells from PBMCs, taken from culture after CMV antigen stimulation. Receptors originate from a human donor in good health (CMV status not recorded). Some clones in this sample may be carry-over from other donors' samples.

In this sample, this clonotype turned up a few times. CDR3 in amino acids: CSARTGNSYEQYF. CDR3 DNA: TGCAGTGCCAGGACAGGGAACTCCTACGAGCAGTACTTC. J is TRBJ2-7 and V is TRBV20-1, with 8 bases aligning to TRBD1. Germline assignment: CDR1 DFQATT and CDR2 SNEGSKA (reference sequence). This CDR3 region has 13 residues. V was clipped by 6 bases and J by 0 bases; unmatched bases: 4.

Ten or more counts support this clonotype. The V and J genes are TRBV7-9 and TRBJ1-1; tentative D call: TRBD1 (5 bases). V lost 5 bases to trimming and J lost 2 bases, with 12 bases between them. CDR1 is SEHNR, CDR2 FQNEAQ, per germline (reference sequence). This CDR3 comprises 14 residues. CDR3 nucleotides: TGTGCCAGCAGCACCGGGACGGTTAACACTGAAGCTTTCTTT. Amino acid sequence: CASSTGTVNTEAFF.

This clonotype has more than one count but fewer than ten. V usage is TRBV29-1 and J usage is TRBJ2-7; 9 positions agree with TRBD1. The V gene end was trimmed by 4 bases and the J gene end by 3 bases; junction bases not matched to a gene: 4. The CDR3 runs to 13 residues. Germline V gene lookup returns CDR1 SQVTM and CDR2 ANQGSEA. Here the CDR3 reads CSVAWDRDYEQYF. For the CDR3, the DNA is TGCAGCGTTGCTTGGGACAGGGACTACGAGCAGTACTTC.

This clonotype has a handful of counts. This chain links TRBV7-8 with TRBJ1-5, with 7 bases aligning to TRBD1. V dropped 5 bases and J dropped 3; count of bases not matched to a gene: 10. Germline lookup yields CDR1 SGHVS and CDR2 FQNEAQ. The CDR3 loop spans 16 amino acids. The CDR3 DNA is TGTGCCAGCAGCGCCCGGACAGGTCTTCACAATCAGCCCCAGCATTTT. It yields the protein CASSARTGLHNQPQHF.

The genes are TRBV14 and TRBJ1-2; D not certain. Between the trimmed V and J ends, which lost 0 bases and 5 bases, there was a span of 13 bases. Germline loops: CDR1 SGHDN, CDR2 FVKESK. This CDR3 is built from 15 residues. CDR3 sequence: CASSQEMGPYYGYTF. In DNA form, the CDR3 reads TGTGCCAGCAGCCAAGAAATGGGCCCCTATTATGGCTACACCTTC.

This clonotype appeared many times. The chain is built from TRBV12-3 or TRBV12-4 and TRBJ1-1; tentative D call: TRBD1 (6 bases). This CDR3 is 19 amino acids long. Trimming took off 4 bases at V and 0 bases at J, with 24 bases between the two ends. The CDR3: CASSWDPGHHLGMNTEAFF. The CDR3 region has the DNA TGTGCCAGCAGTTGGGACCCGGGACACCATTTGGGGATGAACACTGAAGCTTTCTTT.

This clonotype was counted a few times. The chain links TRBV19 to TRBJ2-2; D is unclear. The CDR3 has 13 residues. Germline CDR1 and CDR2: LNHDA and SQIVND (reference sequence). Trimming cost V 5 bases and J 3 bases, with 7 bases left between them. In nucleotides, the CDR3 is TGTGCCAGTAGTTTTACTGACACCGGGGAGCTGTTTTTT. Protein: CASSFTDTGELFF.